What follows describes a single TCR beta chain. Its antigen is still unknown. The data stem from a study of T cell responses to AZD1222 COVID-19 vaccine. The CDR3 consists of 17 residues. From germline, CDR1 is SGHNT and CDR2 YYREEE (reference sequence). The V segment lost 5 bases and the J segment 6 bases; nucleotides outside the gene matches: 16. Assay used: immunoSEQ multiplex PCR; TCRdb lists only in-frame clones, some missing. Here the sample spans 100,000 to 150,000 clones, just over 90% being singletons. General observations from the study: Among AZD1222 vaccinees, only six or seven were seropositive at baseline. Repertoires were sampled only after the peak T cell response. Mostly white British, mostly female donors; authors suggested clonal diversity may be underestimated.

This sequence originates from an adult in good health. The specimen was peripheral blood, collected on day 0 of AZD1222 vaccination. The V and J genes are TRBV5-4 and TRBJ2-1, with TRBD1 matching over 8 bases. The CDR3 sequence is CASSYWTGNMVSNEQFF. The CDR3 region has the DNA TGTGCCAGCAGTTATTGGACAGGGAATATGGTTAGCAATGAGCAGTTCTTC.